This T cell receptor beta chain was observed in a study of T-cell memory formation after mild COVID-19. The wider study: TCR clustering was largely donor specific. Findings of the study overall: Certain responding clones were present in pre-infection memory, suggesting participation of cross-reactive memory. CD4/CD8 balance characterized clones contracting day 15 to 85, and CD4+ skew characterized later expanders.

Libraries for TCRalpha and TCRbeta carried sample barcodes and unique molecular identifiers via 5'RACE. TCRdb passed the 5' RACE reads through MiXCR, listing each CDR3 protein once. The repertoire includes around 200,000 distinct CDR3 sequences, roughly 20% of them detected once, and 3% to 4% sits in the top ten. This clonotype was seen more than once but under ten times. The antigen is undetermined. Germline CDR1 and CDR2: SGHDT and YYEEEE. The CDR3 has 16 residues. V dropped 3 bases and J dropped 8; count of bases not matched to a gene: 16. V usage is TRBV5-6 and J usage is TRBJ1-2; 7 bases match TRBD1. This clonotype was obtained from a man aged 18 to 29 who had mild COVID-19 (a few samples of this study predate the infection). Cell type and time point are not known. The sequenced material came from PBMCs or a T cell subset sorted from them (not recorded which). CDR3 in DNA: TGTGCCAGCAGCTCGGTATGGCCGGAGGGGGCAGGCGGCTACACCTTC. This translates into CASSSVWPEGAGGYTF.